This TCR beta chain emerged from a study of CD8+CD57+ T cells in acquired aplastic anemia. Study conclusions and caveats: Shared by patients and controls, twenty-nine CD8+ CDR3s were abundant in patients.

CDR3 and TCR beta VDJ profiling relied on genomic DNA as the template. TCRdb called the reads again in MiXCR, with one record for every CDR3 protein. The repertoire has 450,000 to 550,000 distinct CDR3 sequences, about a third of them found once; the top ten carry roughly 0.8%. CDR3 length: 12 amino acids. CDR1 and CDR2 from the germline V gene are SGHVS and FNYEAQ. V was cut by 6 bases and J by 4 bases, with 9 bases left in between. Notes on this clonotype: Its antigen remains unknown.

For sequencing, patients were chosen who had shown expansion of CD8+CD57+ cells by flow cytometry. All patients were therapy-naive when blood was sampled. The sequence was obtained from a human donor with aplastic anemia. The J gene is TRBJ1-2, the V gene TRBV7-6, with D tentatively TRBD1 (5 bases). Sequenced: sorted CD4+, CD8+, or CD8+CD57+ T cells (not recorded which) from PBMCs. The CDR3 spells CASRGGSYGYTF. The CDR3 DNA reads TGTGCCAGCAGGGGGGGGTCCTATGGCTACACCTTC.